This TCR beta chain comes out of a study of CD8 T cells in Susac syndrome (dated by TCRdb to between 2018 and 2021). In terms of the full investigation: Whether CD8+ T cell activation and differentiation in Susac syndrome was antigen driven was tested using repertoire sequencing.

In the case of this clonotype: The clone's antigen remains unknown. No much larger clone is present one base from it, and per-base qualities are unavailable.

RNA was extracted with the RNeasy kit and roughly 0.5 to 1 ug was reverse transcribed using random hexamers. The immunoSEQ multiplex PCR assay, covering 54 Vbeta and 13 Jbeta segments, was used to amplify TCR beta CDR3 regions. Bias from PCR amplification was corrected by using a synthetic template baseline for primer optimization and for computational correction. The original pipeline was this. Only productive sequences were kept, with reads annotated to V, D and J genes according to IMGT and analyzed in immunoSEQ Analyzer. Clonality was computed as one minus Shannon entropy normalized by log2 of the number of productive unique sequences. For each patient and control, public and private clones were evaluated within the 100 most prevalent clones. Clones were defined as Susac-specific if absent from the healthy and MS cohorts, from 1052 published viral clones and from other ImmuneACCESS disease sequences. TCRdb took the public reads, trimmed them with fastp at Q25, ran MiXCR for clone calling and kept in-frame beta chains. Duplicate CDR3 protein sequences are folded into a single record with the most common DNA and genes. The V and J calls come from TCRdb's annotation, not from the publication. For this sample the table gives about 210,000 distinct CDR3 sequences, of which 90% to 95% were detected only once. Together, the top ten hold roughly 0.1% of the sample.

General study outcomes and caveats: The number of individuals in the TCR sequencing and HLA analysis was recognized as being relatively small.

Peripheral blood CD8+ and CD4+ T cells from healthy donors, Susac syndrome patients and multiple sclerosis patients were profiled using high-throughput TCR beta sequencing. The healthy donors served as controls matched for age and sex. Bulk CD8+ and CD4+ T cells were purified by magnetic negative isolation, while CD8+ TEMRA cells were enriched using FACS. Blood was collected in EDTA tubes and processed within 24 hours, with PBMCs isolated through density gradient centrifugation. PBMCs intended for TCR sequencing were cryopreserved in liquid nitrogen and thawed later in a water bath at 37 degrees C. A purity of at least 90% was achieved for sorted or isolated CD4+, CD8+ and CD8+ TEMRA cells. This TCR came from a human donor in good health. The sequenced material came from CD4+ T cells from PBMCs.

The CDR3 protein: CSVAPGPPETQYF. The bases are TGCAGCGTTGCCCCAGGGCCCCCAGAGACCCAGTACTTC. The chain joins TRBV29-1 to TRBJ2-5; TRBD1 is possibly the D segment (5 matching bases). For CDR1 and CDR2, the germline V gene lists SQVTM and ANQGSEA. Measured from the cysteine to the phenylalanine, the CDR3 is 13 residues long. The retained sequence is limited to the CDR3, 39 bases, with the frame set at the first base. Between the V and J ends, shortened by 4 bases and 4 bases respectively, the junction contains 13 bases.